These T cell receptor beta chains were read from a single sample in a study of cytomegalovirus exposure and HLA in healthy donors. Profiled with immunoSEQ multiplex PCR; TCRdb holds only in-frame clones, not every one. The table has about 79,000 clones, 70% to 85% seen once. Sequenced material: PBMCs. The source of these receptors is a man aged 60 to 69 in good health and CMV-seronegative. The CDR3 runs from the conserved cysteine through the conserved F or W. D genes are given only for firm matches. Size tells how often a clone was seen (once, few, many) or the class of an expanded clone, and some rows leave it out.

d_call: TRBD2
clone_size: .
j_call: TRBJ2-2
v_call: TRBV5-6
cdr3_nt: TGTGCCAGCAGCATCTCCTTCGGGGGGGGCACCGGGGAGCTGTTTTTT
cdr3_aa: CASSISFGGGTGELFF

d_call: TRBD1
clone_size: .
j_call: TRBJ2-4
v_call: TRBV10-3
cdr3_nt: TGTGCCATCAGTGAGTCACAGGGGGGAAACATTCAGTACTTC
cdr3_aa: CAISESQGGNIQYF

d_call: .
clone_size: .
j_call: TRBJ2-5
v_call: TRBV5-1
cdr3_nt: TGCGCCAGCAGCTCTCCGCGGGAATTAGAGACCCAGTACTTC
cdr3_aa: CASSSPRELETQYF

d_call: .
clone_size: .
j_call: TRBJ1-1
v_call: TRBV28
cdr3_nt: TGTGCCAGCAGTTATAGGGGGGGCCAGGGCCAGGAAGCTTTCTTT
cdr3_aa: CASSYRGGQGQEAFF

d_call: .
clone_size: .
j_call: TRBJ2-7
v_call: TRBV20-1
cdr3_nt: TGCAGTGCTTCTGGAGTTTACGAGCAGTACTTC
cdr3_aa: CSASGVYEQYF

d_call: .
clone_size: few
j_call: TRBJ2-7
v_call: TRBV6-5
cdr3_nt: TGTGCCAGCAGCAATAGCGGTCCCTACGAGCAGTACTTC
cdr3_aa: CASSNSGPYEQYF

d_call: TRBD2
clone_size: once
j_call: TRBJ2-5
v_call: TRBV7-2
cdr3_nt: TGTGCCAGCAGCCTATCCCTGGCTAGCGGGGGAGAGACCCAGTACTTC
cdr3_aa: CASSLSLASGGETQYF

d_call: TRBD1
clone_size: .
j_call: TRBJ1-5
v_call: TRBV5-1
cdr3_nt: TGCGCCAGCAGCTTGACAGGGGGCAATCAGCCCCAGCATTTT
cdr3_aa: CASSLTGGNQPQHF

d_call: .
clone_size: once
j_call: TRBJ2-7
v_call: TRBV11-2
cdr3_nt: TGTGCCAGCAGCTTGGTCGGGGAGAGATCCTACGAGCAGTACTTC
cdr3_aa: CASSLVGERSYEQYF

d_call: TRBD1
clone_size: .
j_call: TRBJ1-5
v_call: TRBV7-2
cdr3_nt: TGTGCCAGCAGCTTACAGTGGGGACAGGCGAGTCTCCAGCATTTT
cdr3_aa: CASSLQWGQASLQHF

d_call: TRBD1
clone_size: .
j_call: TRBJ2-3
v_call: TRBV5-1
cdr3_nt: TGCGCCAGCAGCTTGTACGGGACAGGGGCAGATACGCAGTATTTT
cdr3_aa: CASSLYGTGADTQYF

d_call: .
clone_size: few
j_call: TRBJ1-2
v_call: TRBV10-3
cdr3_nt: TGTGCCATCAGTGAGTCAGGCGTTGGCGCGAGGGACTATGGCTACACCTTC
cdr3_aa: CAISESGVGARDYGYTF

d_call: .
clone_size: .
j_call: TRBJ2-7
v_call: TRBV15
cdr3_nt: TGTGCCACCAGCAGAGTTGAGGTCGAGCAGTACTTC
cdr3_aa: CATSRVEVEQYF

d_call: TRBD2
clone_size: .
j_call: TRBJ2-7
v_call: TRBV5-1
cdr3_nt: TGCGCCAGCAGCTCCCACCTAAGCGGGGCCTACGAGCAGTACTTC
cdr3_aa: CASSSHLSGAYEQYF

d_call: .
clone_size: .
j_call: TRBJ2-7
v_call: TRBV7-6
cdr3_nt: TGTGCCAGCAGCTTGGGGGTTGGGGGGACCCCCTACGAGCAGTACTTC
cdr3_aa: CASSLGVGGTPYEQYF